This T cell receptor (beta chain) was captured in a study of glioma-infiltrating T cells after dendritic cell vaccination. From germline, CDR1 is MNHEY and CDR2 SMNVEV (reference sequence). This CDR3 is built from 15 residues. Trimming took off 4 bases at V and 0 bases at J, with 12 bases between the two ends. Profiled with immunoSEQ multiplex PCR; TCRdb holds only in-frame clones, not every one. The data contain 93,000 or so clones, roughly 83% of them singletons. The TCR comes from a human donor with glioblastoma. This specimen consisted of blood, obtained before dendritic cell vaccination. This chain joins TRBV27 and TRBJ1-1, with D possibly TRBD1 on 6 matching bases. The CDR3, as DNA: TGTGCCAGCAGTTCCCGGACAGTCATGAACACTGAAGCTTTCTTT. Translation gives CASSSRTVMNTEAFF.